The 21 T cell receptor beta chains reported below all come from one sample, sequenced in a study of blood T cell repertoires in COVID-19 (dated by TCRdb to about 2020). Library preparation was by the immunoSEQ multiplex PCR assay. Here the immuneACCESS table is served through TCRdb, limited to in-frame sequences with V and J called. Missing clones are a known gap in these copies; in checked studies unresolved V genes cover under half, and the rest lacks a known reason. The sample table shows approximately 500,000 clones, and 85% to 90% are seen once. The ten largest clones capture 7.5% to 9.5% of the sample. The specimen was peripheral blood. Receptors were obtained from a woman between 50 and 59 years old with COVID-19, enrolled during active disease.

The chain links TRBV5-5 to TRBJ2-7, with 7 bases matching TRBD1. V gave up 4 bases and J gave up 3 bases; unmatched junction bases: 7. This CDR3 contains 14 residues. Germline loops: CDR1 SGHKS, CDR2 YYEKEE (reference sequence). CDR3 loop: CASSQQGRNYEQYF. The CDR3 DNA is TGTGCCAGCAGCCAACAGGGGAGAAACTACGAGCAGTACTTC.

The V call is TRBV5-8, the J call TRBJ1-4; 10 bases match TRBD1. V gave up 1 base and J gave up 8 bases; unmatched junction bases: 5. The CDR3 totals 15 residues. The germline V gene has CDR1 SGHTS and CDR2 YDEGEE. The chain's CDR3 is CASSLRGTGEEKLFF. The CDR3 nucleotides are TGTGCCAGCAGCTTGCGCGGGACAGGGGAAGAAAAACTGTTTTTT.

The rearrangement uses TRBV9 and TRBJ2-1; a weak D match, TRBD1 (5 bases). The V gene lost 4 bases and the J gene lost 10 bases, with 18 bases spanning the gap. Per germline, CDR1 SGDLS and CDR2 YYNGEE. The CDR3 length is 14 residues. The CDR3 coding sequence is TGTGCCAGCAGCCCCCAGAAAAGGGGAAGAGAGCAGTTCTTC. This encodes CASSPQKRGREQFF.

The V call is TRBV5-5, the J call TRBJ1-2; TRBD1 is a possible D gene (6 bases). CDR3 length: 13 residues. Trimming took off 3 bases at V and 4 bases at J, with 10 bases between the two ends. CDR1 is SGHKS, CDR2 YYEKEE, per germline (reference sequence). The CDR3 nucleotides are TGTGCCAGCAGCTCGGACAGCCTCTATGGCTACACCTTC. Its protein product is CASSSDSLYGYTF. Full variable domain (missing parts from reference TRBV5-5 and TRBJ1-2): DAGVTQSPTHLIKTRGQQVTLRCSPISGHKSVSWYQQVLGQGPQFIFQYYEKEERGRGNFPDRFSARQFPNYSSELNVNALLLGDSALYLCASSSDSLYGYTFGSGTRLTVV.

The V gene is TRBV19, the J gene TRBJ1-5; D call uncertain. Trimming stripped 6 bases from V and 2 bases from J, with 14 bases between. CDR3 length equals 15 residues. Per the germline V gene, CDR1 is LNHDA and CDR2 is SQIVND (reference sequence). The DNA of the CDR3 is TGTGCCAGTAGACCTACAGTCATAGGCAATCAGCCCCAGCATTTT. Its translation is CASRPTVIGNQPQHF.

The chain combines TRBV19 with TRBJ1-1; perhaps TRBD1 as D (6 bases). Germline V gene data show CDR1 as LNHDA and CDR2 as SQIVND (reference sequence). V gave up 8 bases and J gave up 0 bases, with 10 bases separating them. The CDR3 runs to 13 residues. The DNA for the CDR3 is TGTGCCAGTTCACAGGGCTTGAACACTGAAGCTTTCTTT. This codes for CASSQGLNTEAFF. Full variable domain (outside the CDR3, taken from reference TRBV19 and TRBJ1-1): DGGITQSPKYLFRKEGQNVTLSCEQNLNHDAMYWYRQDPGQGLRLIYYSQIVNDFQKGDIAEGYSVSREKKESFPLTVTSAQKNPTAFYLCASSQGLNTEAFFGQGTRLTVV.

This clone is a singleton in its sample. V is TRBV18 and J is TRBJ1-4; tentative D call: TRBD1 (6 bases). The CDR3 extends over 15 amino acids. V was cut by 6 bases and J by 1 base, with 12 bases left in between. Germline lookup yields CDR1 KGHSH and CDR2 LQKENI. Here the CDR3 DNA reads TGTGCCAGCTCCACCAGAGGGGGAACTAATGAAAAACTGTTTTTT. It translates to CASSTRGGTNEKLFF.

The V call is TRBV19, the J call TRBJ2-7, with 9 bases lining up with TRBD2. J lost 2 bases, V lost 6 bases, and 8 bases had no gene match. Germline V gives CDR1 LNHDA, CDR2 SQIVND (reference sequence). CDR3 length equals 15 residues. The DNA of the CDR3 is TGTGCCAGTAGCTCCCCGGGCGGGGGGGCCTACGAGCAGTACTTC. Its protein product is CASSSPGGGAYEQYF.

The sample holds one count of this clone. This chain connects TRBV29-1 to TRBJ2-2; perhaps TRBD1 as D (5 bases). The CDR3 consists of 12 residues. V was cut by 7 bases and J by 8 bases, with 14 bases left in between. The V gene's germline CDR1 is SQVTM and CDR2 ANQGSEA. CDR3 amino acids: CSGRVSGGELFF. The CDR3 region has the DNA TGCAGCGGCAGGGTCAGTGGGGGGGAGCTGTTTTTT.

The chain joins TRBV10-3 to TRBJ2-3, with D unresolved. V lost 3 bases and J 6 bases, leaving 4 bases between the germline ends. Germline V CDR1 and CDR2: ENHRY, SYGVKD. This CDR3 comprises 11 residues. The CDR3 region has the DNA TGTGCCATCAGTGACAGGGATACGCAGTATTTT. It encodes CAISDRDTQYF.

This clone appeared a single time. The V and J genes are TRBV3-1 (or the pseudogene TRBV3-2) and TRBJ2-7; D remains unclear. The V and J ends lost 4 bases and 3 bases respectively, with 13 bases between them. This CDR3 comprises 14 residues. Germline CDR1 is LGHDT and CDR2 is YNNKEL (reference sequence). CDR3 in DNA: TGTGCCAGCAGCCCCAGGATTGGATTCTACGAGCAGTACTTC. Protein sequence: CASSPRIGFYEQYF.

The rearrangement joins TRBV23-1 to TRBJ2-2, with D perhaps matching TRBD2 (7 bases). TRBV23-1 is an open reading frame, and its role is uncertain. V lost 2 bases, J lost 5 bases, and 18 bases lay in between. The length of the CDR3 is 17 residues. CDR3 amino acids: CASSQPKGGGPTGELFF. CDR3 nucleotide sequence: TGCGCCAGCAGTCAACCGAAGGGGGGGGGACCTACCGGGGAGCTGTTTTTT.

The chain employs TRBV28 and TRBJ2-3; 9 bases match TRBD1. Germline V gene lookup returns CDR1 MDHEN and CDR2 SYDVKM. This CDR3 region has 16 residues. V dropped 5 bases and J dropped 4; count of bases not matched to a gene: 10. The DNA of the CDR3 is TGTGCCAGCAGTCTTGAGGGACAGGGATCCGCAGATACGCAGTATTTT. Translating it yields CASSLEGQGSADTQYF.

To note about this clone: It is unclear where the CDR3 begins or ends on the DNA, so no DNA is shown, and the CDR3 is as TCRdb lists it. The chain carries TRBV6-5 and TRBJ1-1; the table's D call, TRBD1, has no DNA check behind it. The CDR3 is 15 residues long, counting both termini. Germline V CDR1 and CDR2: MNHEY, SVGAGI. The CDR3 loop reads CASSSSARQGPEAFF.

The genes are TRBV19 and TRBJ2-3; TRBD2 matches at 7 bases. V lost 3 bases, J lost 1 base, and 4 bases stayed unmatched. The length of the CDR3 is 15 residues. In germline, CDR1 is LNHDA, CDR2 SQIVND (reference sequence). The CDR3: CASSIASGGTDTQYF. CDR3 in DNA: TGTGCCAGTAGTATTGCTAGCGGAGGCACAGATACGCAGTATTTT.

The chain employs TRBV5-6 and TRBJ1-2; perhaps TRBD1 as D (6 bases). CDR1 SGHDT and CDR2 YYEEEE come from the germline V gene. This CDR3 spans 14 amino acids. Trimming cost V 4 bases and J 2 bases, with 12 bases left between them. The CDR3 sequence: CASSPLDRNYGYTF. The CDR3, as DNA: TGTGCCAGCAGCCCCCTAGACAGGAACTATGGCTACACCTTC.

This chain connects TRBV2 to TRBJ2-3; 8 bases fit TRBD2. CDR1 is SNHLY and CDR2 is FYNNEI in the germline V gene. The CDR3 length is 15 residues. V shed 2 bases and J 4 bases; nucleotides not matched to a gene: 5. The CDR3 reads CASSETGGLADTQYF. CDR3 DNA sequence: TGTGCCAGCAGTGAAACGGGGGGGCTGGCAGATACGCAGTATTTT. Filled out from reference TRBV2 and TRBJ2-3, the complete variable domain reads EPEVTQTPSHQVTQMGQEVILRCVPISNHLYFYWYRQILGQKVEFLVSFYNNEISEKSEIFDDQFSVERPDGSNFTLKIRSTKLEDSAMYFCASSETGGLADTQYFGPGTRLTVL.

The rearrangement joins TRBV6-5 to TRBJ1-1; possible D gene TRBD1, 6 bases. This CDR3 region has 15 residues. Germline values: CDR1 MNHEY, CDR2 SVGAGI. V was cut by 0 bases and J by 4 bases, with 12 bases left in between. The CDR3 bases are TGTGCCAGCAGTTACTCGAGTTTCAGGGGCACTGAAGCTTTCTTT. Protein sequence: CASSYSSFRGTEAFF.

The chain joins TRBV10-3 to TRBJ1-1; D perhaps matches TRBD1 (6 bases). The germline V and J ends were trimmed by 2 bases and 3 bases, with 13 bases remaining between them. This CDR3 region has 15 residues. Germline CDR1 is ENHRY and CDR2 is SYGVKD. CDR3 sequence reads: CAISEPGAGDTEAFF. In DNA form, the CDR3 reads TGTGCCATCAGTGAGCCGGGGGCGGGGGACACTGAAGCTTTCTTT.

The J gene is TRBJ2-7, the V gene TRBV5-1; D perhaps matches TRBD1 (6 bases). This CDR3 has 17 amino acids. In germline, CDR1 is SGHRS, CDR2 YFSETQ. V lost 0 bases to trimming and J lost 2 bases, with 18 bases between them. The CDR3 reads CASSLEGTAGDPYEQYF. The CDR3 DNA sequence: TGCGCCAGCAGCTTGGAGGGGACGGCAGGGGACCCCTACGAGCAGTACTTC.

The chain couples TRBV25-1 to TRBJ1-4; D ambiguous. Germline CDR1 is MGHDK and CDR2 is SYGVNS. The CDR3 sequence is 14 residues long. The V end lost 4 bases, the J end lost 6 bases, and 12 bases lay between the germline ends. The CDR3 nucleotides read TGTGCCAGCAGTGCGCTGACTCAAGATGAAAAACTGTTTTTT. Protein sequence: CASSALTQDEKLFF. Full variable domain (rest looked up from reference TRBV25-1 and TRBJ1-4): EADIYQTPRYLVIGTGKKITLECSQTMGHDKMYWYQQDPGMELHLIHYSYGVNSTEKGDLSSESTVSRIRTEHFPLTLESARPSHTSQYLCASSALTQDEKLFFGSGTQLSVL.